This T cell receptor (beta chain) is from a study of blood T cell repertoires in COVID-19. Study-level information: Acute-phase and convalescent COVID-19 samples originated in the United States, Italy and Spain. The cDNA or gDNA used as material had been derived from T cells, B-cell-depleted T cells, or PBMCs.

The CDR3 spans 14 residues. Germline V gives CDR1 SEHNR, CDR2 FQNEAQ (reference sequence). V was trimmed by 8 bases and J by 0 bases, leaving 13 bases between them. In the original workflow: For nucleated cells, counts were estimated from reference gene primer amplification. TCRdb's table, derived via immunoSEQ multiplex PCR, lists solely in-frame clones and lacks some. V and J calls and clone size follow that table, whereas D and trimming were derived from the DNA. This table has some 45,000 clones, approximately 83% appearing once. The sequence derives from a man older than 75 in a cohort sampled during active COVID-19. The chain combines TRBV7-9 with TRBJ1-1; possible D gene TRBD1, 5 bases. Material for sequencing was peripheral blood. Here the CDR3 reads CASSVGAMNTEAFF. In DNA, the CDR3 is TGTGCCAGCTCAGTAGGGGCCATGAACACTGAAGCTTTCTTT.